This T cell receptor (beta chain) was profiled in a study of T-cell memory formation after mild COVID-19. Study overall: Largely, the TCR clusters proved donor specific. Study-level findings and limits: Later expanders leaned CD4+, whereas day 15 to 85 contracting clones were balanced CD4/CD8.

This clonotype was counted ten times or more. Its antigen is unidentified. Constant-segment primers were used for 5'RACE, and the resulting TCR alpha and TCR beta cDNA libraries carried sample barcodes and UMIs. TCRdb reprocessed the 5' RACE reads via MiXCR and lists one record per CDR3 protein. The table includes approximately 350,000 distinct CDR3 sequences, around an eighth detected once. The length of the CDR3 is 14 residues. The germline V gene has CDR1 SGHVS and CDR2 FNYEAQ. Unmatched junction bases numbered 5, after V lost 5 bases and J lost 3 bases. V gene TRBV7-6 combines with J gene TRBJ2-3; 7 bases match TRBD1. The source material was PBMCs or a T cell subset sorted from them (not recorded which). The sequence came from a man aged 18 to 30 who had mild COVID-19 (a few samples of this study predate the infection). Cell type and time point are not known. Written as DNA, the CDR3 is TGTGCCAGCAGCCCCGGGACAGTTACAGATACGCAGTATTTT. Its protein product is CASSPGTVTDTQYF. Together with reference TRBV7-6 and TRBJ2-3, the CDR3 gives the full variable domain: GAGVSQSPRYKVTKRGQDVALRCDPISGHVSLYWYRQALGQGPEFLTYFNYEAQQDKSGLPNDRFSAERPEGSISTLTIQRTEQRDSAMYRCASSPGTVTDTQYFGPGTRLTVL.